This T cell receptor (beta chain) was recorded in a study of EBV T-cell therapy then PD-1 blockade in nasopharyngeal carcinoma. TCRdb's copy holds only in-frame clones and misses some; the assay was immunoSEQ multiplex PCR. The repertoire includes about 22,000 clones, 70% to 85% of them detected once, and 24% sits in the top ten. Germline V lookup: CDR1 MNHEY, CDR2 SVGAGI. The CDR3 extends over 14 amino acids. The V gene end was trimmed by 3 bases and the J gene end by 6 bases; junction bases not matched to a gene: 5. The treatment is: AdE1-LMPpoly-expanded autologous EBV-specific T-cell therapy followed by anti-PD-1 nivolumab. On this clone itself: Its specificity is unknown.

V is TRBV6-5 and J is TRBJ2-5; TRBD1 aligns across 9 bases. This receptor was taken from a man aged 35 to 55 with nasopharyngeal carcinoma. The source was CD8+ T cells from blood, collected at day -245 from a patient whose treatment included autologous EBV-specific T cells and nivolumab. CDR3 residues: CASSYPGQGKTQYF. The CDR3 region has the DNA TGTGCCAGCAGTTATCCGGGACAGGGAAAGACCCAGTACTTC.